These 23 T cell receptor beta chains were sequenced from one sample in a study of response to subunit inactivated influenza vaccine. TCRdb reprocessed the RT-PCR reads via MiXCR and lists one record per CDR3 protein. Of hundreds of thousands of distinct CDR3 sequences in the sample, 25% are singletons; the top ten hold 1.5% to 2%. Source: CD4+ T cells sorted from PBMCs, taken 5 days after vaccination. The receptors were gathered from a man in his fifties who received an inactivated influenza vaccine.

The chain uses TRBV4-1 and TRBJ1-5; no reliable D call. Germline CDR1 reads MGHRA; CDR2 reads YSYEKL. V was pared by 5 bases and J by 7 bases, with 3 bases between. The CDR3 consists of 10 residues. CDR3 residues: CASSCQPQHF. The CDR3 coding sequence is TGCGCCAGCAGCTGCCAGCCCCAGCATTTT.

The J gene is TRBJ1-2, the V gene TRBV12-3 or TRBV12-4; 7 bases are a match to TRBD1. The V and J ends lost 5 bases and 7 bases, in that order; junction bases with no gene match: 7. The CDR3 has 13 amino acids. Written as DNA, the CDR3 is TGTGCCAGCAGTGGGGACAGAACCCCTGGCTACACCTTC. Its protein is CASSGDRTPGYTF.

The chain employs TRBV4-3 and TRBJ2-5; D not certain. V shed 4 bases and J shed 5 bases, with 11 bases lying between them. CDR1 and CDR2 (germline): LGHNA, YSLEER. The CDR3 covers 13 residues. Here the CDR3 reads CASSRLIGETQYF. The CDR3 DNA reads as TGCGCCAGCAGCCGACTGATAGGGGAGACCCAGTACTTC.

The chain couples TRBV7-3 to TRBJ2-2, with 7 bases aligning to TRBD1. Germline CDR1 reads SGHTA; CDR2 reads FQGTGA. The CDR3 runs 16 residues. Trimming removed 1 base from V and 7 bases from J; junction bases left unmatched: 9. The CDR3: CASSLSPGTVGGELFF. CDR3 coding DNA: TGTGCCAGCAGCTTAAGCCCCGGGACAGTTGGCGGGGAGCTGTTTTTT.

This clonotype came up a few times. The rearrangement links TRBV10-3 to TRBJ2-7; a weak D match, TRBD2 (5 bases). The CDR3 consists of 15 residues. Germline V CDR1 and CDR2: ENHRY, SYGVKD. V was cut by 2 bases and J by 0 bases, with 11 bases left in between. The CDR3 DNA reads as TGTGCCATCAGTGAGCGGGAACGAAACTCCTACGAGCAGTACTTC. This sequence encodes CAISERERNSYEQYF.

This sequence joins TRBV6-5 and TRBJ2-7, with TRBD2 as a possible D gene (6 bases). Germline V gene lookup returns CDR1 MNHEY and CDR2 SVGAGI. V was clipped by 0 bases and J by 1 base, with 10 bases between them. The CDR3 is 15 residues long. The CDR3 nucleotides read TGTGCCAGCAGTTACTCGATGCGGGGTTCCTACGAGCAGTACTTC. It is translated as CASSYSMRGSYEQYF.

This clonotype was found a few times. The rearrangement uses TRBV20-1 and TRBJ1-1, with 7 bases lining up with TRBD1. The CDR3 extends over 14 amino acids. Trimming cost V 6 bases and J 5 bases; bases outside gene matches: 12. Germline loops: CDR1 DFQATT, CDR2 SNEGSKA (reference sequence). The CDR3 DNA reads as TGCAGTGCCGGGACAGACGGCCGGAATACTGAAGCTTTCTTT. Protein sequence: CSAGTDGRNTEAFF.

The V and J genes are TRBV9 and TRBJ2-1; a possible D gene is TRBD2 (6 bases). Per germline, CDR1 SGDLS and CDR2 YYNGEE. Trimming left V 4 bases short and J 8 bases short, with 13 bases between. The CDR3 spans 13 residues. CDR3 amino acids: CASSPRRAHEQFF. The DNA for the CDR3 is TGTGCCAGCAGCCCACGGAGGGCCCATGAGCAGTTCTTC.

The chain recombines TRBV7-2 with TRBJ2-7; TRBD1 matches at 9 bases. Germline V CDR1 and CDR2: SGHTA, FQGNSA. Trimming at V came to 1 base and at J to 3 bases, leaving 4 bases not matched to a gene. The CDR3 covers 15 residues. The CDR3 loop reads CASSLGSTGGYEQYF. The DNA for the CDR3 is TGTGCCAGCAGCTTAGGATCGACAGGGGGCTACGAGCAGTACTTC.

The chain has TRBV11-2 and TRBJ2-5, with D possibly being TRBD1 (6 bases). Between the trimmed V and J ends, which lost 4 bases and 7 bases, there was a span of 13 bases. This CDR3 is built from 13 residues. The germline CDR1 and CDR2 sequences are SGHAT and FQNNGV. The DNA of the CDR3 is TGTGCCAGCAGCTCTGGGGGCCTGATGACCCAGTACTTC. Translation gives CASSSGGLMTQYF.

This clonotype was counted between two and nine times. Here the CDR3 reads CASSPLAGGPSETQYF. CDR3 in DNA: TGCGCCAGCAGCCCCCTAGCGGGGGGGCCCTCAGAGACCCAGTACTTC. The rearrangement links TRBV5-1 to TRBJ2-5; TRBD2 aligns across 12 bases. This CDR3 has 16 residues. V trimming: 4 bases; J trimming: 4 bases; junction bases outside the gene matches: 8. Germline CDR1 is SGHRS and CDR2 is YFSETQ.

This clonotype was recorded a few times. The chain joins TRBV20-1 to TRBJ2-7; TRBD2 matches 10 bases. The germline CDR1 and CDR2 sequences are DFQATT and SNEGSKA (reference sequence). The CDR3 has 15 residues. After removal of 2 bases from V and 3 bases from J, the junction contained 7 bases not matched to a gene. The CDR3 DNA reads as TGCAGTGCTAGATCCCGGACTAGCGGACTCTACGAGCAGTACTTC. It encodes CSARSRTSGLYEQYF.

V and J are TRBV29-1 and TRBJ2-1, with a possible D match to TRBD2 (6 bases). The CDR3 spans 11 residues. CDR1 and CDR2 (germline): SQVTM, ANQGSEA. Trimming removed 5 bases at V and 8 bases at J, with 10 bases between. The DNA of the CDR3 is TGCAGCGTTCGGTGGGGGGATGAGCAGTTCTTC. Translated: CSVRWGDEQFF.

This clonotype was picked up a small number of times. The CDR3 region is CSARSMGSGSWTDTQYF. CDR3 DNA: TGCAGTGCTAGATCGATGGGGAGCGGGAGTTGGACAGATACGCAGTATTTT. The chain uses TRBV20-1 and TRBJ2-3, with 8 nucleotides matching TRBD2. J lost 3 bases, V lost 2 bases, and 13 bases had no gene match. CDR1 is DFQATT, CDR2 SNEGSKA, per germline (reference sequence). The CDR3 covers 17 residues.

This clonotype was counted only a few times. The chain combines TRBV6-2 or TRBV6-3 with TRBJ2-7; D gene uncertain. With 11 bases removed from V and 6 bases from J, the gap between germline ends came to 8 bases. Germline values: CDR1 MNHEY, CDR2 SVGEGT. The CDR3 totals 9 residues. This CDR3 reads CAGRGEQYF. For the CDR3, the DNA is TGTGCCGGCCGAGGCGAGCAGTACTTC.

This clonotype has more than one count but fewer than ten. The J gene is TRBJ2-5, the V gene TRBV4-3; the D is unclear. Germline V lookup: CDR1 LGHNA, CDR2 YSLEER. The CDR3 totals 16 residues. The V end was cut by 0 bases, the J end by 2 bases, with 13 bases between. CDR3 sequence (DNA): TGCGCCAGCAGCCAAGATTACCTCCATCTACAAGAGACCCAGTACTTC. Protein sequence: CASSQDYLHLQETQYF.

In DNA form, the CDR3 reads TGCAGTGCTAGATTTAGCACAGATACGCAGTATTTT. This sequence encodes CSARFSTDTQYF. The J gene is TRBJ2-3, the V gene TRBV20-1; D unclear. The CDR3 runs 12 residues. V gave up 2 bases and J gave up 0 bases, with 3 bases separating them. The germline V gene has CDR1 DFQATT and CDR2 SNEGSKA (reference sequence).

This clonotype was counted a few times. The rearrangement links TRBV6-1 to TRBJ2-3, with D maybe TRBD1 (6 bases). The germline V and J ends were trimmed by 2 bases and 4 bases, with 13 bases remaining between them. CDR1 is MNHNS, CDR2 SASEGT, per germline. This CDR3 spans 15 amino acids. CDR3: CASSEPQGRADTQYF. The CDR3 bases are TGTGCCAGCAGTGAACCACAGGGTCGGGCAGATACGCAGTATTTT.

This clonotype was observed a few times. This chain uses TRBV11-2 with TRBJ1-4; 7 bases match TRBD1. V gave up 0 bases and J gave up 15 bases; unmatched junction bases: 7. Germline V lookup: CDR1 SGHAT, CDR2 FQNNGV. The CDR3 spans 13 residues. This chain's CDR3 is CASSLEDRSAVFF. CDR3 nucleotide sequence: TGTGCCAGCAGCTTAGAGGACAGGTCCGCGGTGTTTTTT.

The V gene is TRBV3-1, the J gene TRBJ1-6; D gene unclear. The CDR3 is 13 amino acids. The V gene's germline CDR1 is LGHDT and CDR2 YNNKEL (reference sequence). Trimming removed 0 bases from V and 6 bases from J, with 3 bases in between. CDR3 in amino acids: CASSQEFNSPLHF. The CDR3 coding sequence is TGTGCCAGCAGCCAAGAATTTAATTCACCCCTCCACTTT. The full variable domain, in which reference TRBV3-1 and TRBJ1-6 provide the parts outside the CDR3, is DTAVSQTPKYLVTQMGNDKSIKCEQNLGHDTMYWYKQDSKKFLKIMFSYNNKELIINETVPNRFSPKSPDKAHLNLHINSLELGDSAVYFCASSQEFNSPLHFGNGTRLTVT.

As for this clonotype: This clone may be a read error of a much larger clone one base away. The rearrangement links TRBV12-3 or TRBV12-4 to TRBJ2-1; 8 nucleotides match TRBD1. The CDR3 is 17 residues long. The CDR3 is CACSDRGKVPIRNEQFF. CDR3 nucleotide sequence: TGTGCCTGCAGCGACAGGGGAAAGGTCCCAATCCGCAATGAGCAGTTCTTC.

This clonotype was detected a few times. The V call is TRBV12-3 or TRBV12-4, the J call TRBJ2-4; D might be TRBD1 (6 bases). The length of the CDR3 is 14 residues. The germline V and J ends were trimmed by 6 bases and 9 bases, with 18 bases remaining between them. The CDR3 sequence: CASSPNHRVGIQYF. The CDR3 DNA reads as TGTGCCAGCAGCCCAAATCACAGGGTGGGCATTCAGTACTTC.

V is TRBV6-5 and J is TRBJ1-1; possibly TRBD1 for D (5 bases). This CDR3 contains 15 residues. Per germline, CDR1 MNHEY and CDR2 SVGAGI. V was cut by 2 bases and J by 2 bases, with 12 bases left in between. Here the CDR3 reads CASSYRGRVNTEAFF. The CDR3 DNA follows: TGTGCCAGCAGTTACCGGGGCAGGGTAAACACTGAAGCTTTCTTT.